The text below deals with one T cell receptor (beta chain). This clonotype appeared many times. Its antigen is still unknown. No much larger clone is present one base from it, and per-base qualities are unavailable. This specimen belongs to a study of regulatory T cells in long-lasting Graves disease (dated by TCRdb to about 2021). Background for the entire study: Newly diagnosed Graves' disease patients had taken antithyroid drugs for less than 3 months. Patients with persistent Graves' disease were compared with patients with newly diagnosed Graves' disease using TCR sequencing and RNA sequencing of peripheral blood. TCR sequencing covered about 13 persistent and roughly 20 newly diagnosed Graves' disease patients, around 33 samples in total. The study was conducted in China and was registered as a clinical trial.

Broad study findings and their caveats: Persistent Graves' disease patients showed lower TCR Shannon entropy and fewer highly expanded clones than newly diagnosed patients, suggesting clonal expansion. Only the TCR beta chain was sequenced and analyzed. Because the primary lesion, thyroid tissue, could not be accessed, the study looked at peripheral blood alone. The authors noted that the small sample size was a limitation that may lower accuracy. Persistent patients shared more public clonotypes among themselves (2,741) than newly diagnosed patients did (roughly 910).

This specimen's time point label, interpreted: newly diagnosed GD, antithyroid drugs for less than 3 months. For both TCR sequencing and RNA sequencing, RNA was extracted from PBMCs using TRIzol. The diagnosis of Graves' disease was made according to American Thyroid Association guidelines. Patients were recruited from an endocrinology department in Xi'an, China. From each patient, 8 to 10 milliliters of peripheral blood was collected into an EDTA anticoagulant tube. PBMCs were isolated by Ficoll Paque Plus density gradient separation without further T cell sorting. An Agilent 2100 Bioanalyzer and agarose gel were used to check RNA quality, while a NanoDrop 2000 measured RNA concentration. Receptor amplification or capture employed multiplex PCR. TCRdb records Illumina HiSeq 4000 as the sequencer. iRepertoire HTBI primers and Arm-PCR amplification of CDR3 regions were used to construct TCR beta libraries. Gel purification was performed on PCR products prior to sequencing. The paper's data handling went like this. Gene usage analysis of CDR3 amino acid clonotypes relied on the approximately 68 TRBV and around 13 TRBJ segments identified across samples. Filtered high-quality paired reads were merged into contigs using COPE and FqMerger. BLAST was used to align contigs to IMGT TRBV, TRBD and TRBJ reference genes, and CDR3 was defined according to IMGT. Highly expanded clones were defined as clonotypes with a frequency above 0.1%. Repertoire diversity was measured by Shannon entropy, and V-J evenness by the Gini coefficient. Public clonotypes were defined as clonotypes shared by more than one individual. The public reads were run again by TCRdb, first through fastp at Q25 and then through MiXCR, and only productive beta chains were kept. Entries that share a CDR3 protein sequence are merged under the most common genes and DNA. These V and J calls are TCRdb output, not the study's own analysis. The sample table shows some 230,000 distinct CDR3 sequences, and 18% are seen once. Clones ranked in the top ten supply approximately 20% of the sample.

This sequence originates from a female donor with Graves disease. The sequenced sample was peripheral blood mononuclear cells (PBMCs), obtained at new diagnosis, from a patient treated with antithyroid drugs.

This receptor has the CDR3 CSATNLKQREGPTDTQYF. The DNA sequence is given as TGCAGTGCTACCAATCTAAAGCAGCGGGAGGGCCCCACAGATACGCAGTATTTT. The chain couples TRBV20-1 to TRBJ2-3; 10 of the junction bases match TRBD2. Based on the germline V gene (reference sequence), the CDR1 and CDR2 sequences are DFQATT and SNEGSKA. The CDR3 starts with the cysteine, ends with the phenylalanine, and has 18 residues. Solely the CDR3 DNA is kept, with 54 bases framed from the first base. Trimming leaves V shorter by 4 bases and J shorter by 2 bases, with the junction holding 15 bases beyond the gene matches.